Presented here are 20 T cell receptor beta chains from one specimen sequenced in a study of tumor-infiltrating lymphocytes in primary liver carcinoma. For blood RNA, unsorted whole blood served as the source, and germline DNA was extracted too. Starting from approximately 0.45 ug of total RNA, TCR beta cDNA was produced with a primer in the constant region. Generation of the TCR beta libraries relied on three nested multiplex PCR rounds using slightly modified ARM-PCR. TRBV1-TRBV30 forward primers paired with a C-beta reverse primer were used in the first two PCR rounds, which ran approximately 11 cycles each. Each CDR3 protein gets one entry after TCRdb re-called the multiplex PCR reads with MiXCR. The sample shows approximately 330,000 distinct CDR3 sequences, approximately 64% of them seen only once. Sequencing was done on a sample of peripheral blood. These receptors were taken from a man aged 35 to 55 with primary liver carcinoma and hepatitis B virus infection.

Of note for this clonotype: This sequence may be a read error, since a much larger clone differs from it by one base. CDR3 nucleotide sequence: TGTGCCAGCAGTCTCACGTCTTACGCTGAAGCTTCCTTT. Translation gives CASSLTSYAEASF. The chain employs TRBV6-2 or TRBV6-3 and TRBJ1-1; no definite D call. This CDR3 contains 13 residues. Germline CDR1 is MNHEY and CDR2 is SVGEGT.

This clonotype was counted a single time. A read error may be the cause here, since a much bigger clone is one base away. The V and J genes are TRBV6-1 and TRBJ2-4; D gene uncertain. This CDR3 is built from 13 residues. CDR1 is MNHNS and CDR2 is SASEGT in the germline V gene. CDR3 nucleotide sequence: TGTGTCACTGGTGTGGTCATAAAAAACATTCAGTACTTC. Translating it yields CVTGVVIKNIQYF.

The V and J genes are TRBV4-1 and TRBJ1-6, with D unresolved. V was shortened by 0 bases and J by 8 bases, with 14 bases between the two germline ends. The CDR3 is made up of 16 amino acids. Germline values: CDR1 MGHRA, CDR2 YSYEKL. CDR3 protein: CASSQDLGLVYSPLHF. In DNA, the CDR3 is TGCGCCAGCAGCCAAGATTTGGGTTTAGTGTATTCACCCCTCCACTTT.

The table lists this clonotype with many counts. The chain employs TRBV4-1 and TRBJ2-2; no firm D call. The germline CDR1 and CDR2 sequences are MGHRA and YSYEKL. This CDR3 is built from 15 residues. With 0 bases removed from V and 6 bases from J, the gap between germline ends came to 11 bases. CDR3 amino acids: CASSQDRRSAGELFF. CDR3 DNA sequence: TGCGCCAGCAGCCAAGATCGTCGTTCCGCCGGGGAGCTGTTTTTT.

Comment on this clonotype: Since no conserved phenylalanine or tryptophan closes the CDR3, a read error is the likely cause. The gene calls are TRBV11-2 and TRBJ2-3; D possibly matches TRBD1 or TRBD2 (6 bases each). The ends were cut back, 7 bases at V and 7 bases at J, with 18 bases in the middle. Germline V gives CDR1 SGHAT, CDR2 FQNNGV. The CDR3 sequence is 14 residues long. CDR3 sequence (DNA): TGTGCCAGCATCCAGGGGTCTCGGGGGTATACGCAGTATTCT. Its translation: CASIQGSRGYTQYS.

Worth noting for this clonotype: Germline is not matched at one junction end, which may reflect a read error. This chain joins TRBV29-1 and TRBJ1-2; D is possibly TRBD1 (6 bases). Germline-derived CDR1 and CDR2 are SQVTM and ANQGSEA. This CDR3 is built from 12 residues. CDR3 amino acids: CSVSDSGHGYTF. In DNA, the CDR3 is TGCAGCGTCTCGGACAGTGGCCATGGCTACACCTTT.

The chain combines TRBV28 with TRBJ2-2; perhaps TRBD2 as D (6 bases). Germline CDR1 MDHEN, CDR2 SYDVKM. V lost 3 bases, J lost 1 base, and 12 bases lay in between. This CDR3 is 16 amino acids long. This CDR3 reads CASSFAGPLNTGELFF. CDR3 in DNA: TGTGCCAGCAGTTTCGCGGGACCTCTGAACACCGGGGAGCTGTTTTTT. Based on the CDR3 plus reference TRBV28 and TRBJ2-2, the full variable domain is DVKVTQSSRYLVKRTGEKVFLECVQDMDHENMFWYRQDPGLGLRLIYFSYDVKMKEKGDIPEGYSVSREKKERFSLILESASTNQTSMYLCASSFAGPLNTGELFFGEGSRLTVL.

Concerning this clonotype: A much larger clone differs by one base, so this may be a read error. The genes are TRBV6-6 and TRBJ2-3, with 7 positions matching TRBD2. This CDR3 region has 15 residues. CDR1 and CDR2 (germline): MNHNY, SVGAGI (reference sequence). With 0 bases clipped from V and 2 bases from J, the junction kept 2 bases outside the gene matches. Here the CDR3 reads CASSYSAGTTDTQYF. The CDR3 coding sequence is TGTGCCAGCAGTTACTCAGCGGGAACCACAGATACGCAGTATTTT.

On this clonotype: Sequence at one end of the junction differs from germline and may be a read error. The chain combines TRBV30 with TRBJ1-2, with 8 bases that match TRBD1. The CDR3 has 16 residues. Germline CDR1 GTSNPN, CDR2 SVGIG (reference sequence). The CDR3 loop is CAHLAKPGQETYGYIF. The DNA of the CDR3 is TGTGCCCACCTTGCCAAACCGGGACAGGAAACCTATGGCTACATCTTC.

This clonotype was observed a few times. A much larger clone sits a single nucleotide away, making a read error possible. The chain has TRBV29-1 and TRBJ2-1, with 10 bases identical to TRBD1. Germline V gene data show CDR1 as SQVTM and CDR2 as ANQGSEA. With 7 bases clipped from V and 8 bases from J, the junction kept 11 bases outside the gene matches. CDR3 size: 14 residues. DNA for the CDR3: TGCAGCGCCATCGGGACAGGGGCCCTCGATGAGCAGTTCTTC. Amino acids: CSAIGTGALDEQFF.

The V and J genes are TRBV12-3 or TRBV12-4 and TRBJ2-1; D unresolved. This CDR3 is 13 amino acids long. Trimming took off 1 base at V and 13 bases at J, with 14 bases between the two ends. CDR3 sequence: CASSLVGASDQFF. The CDR3 nucleotides read TGTGCCAGCAGTTTAGTTGGTGCGAGTGACCAGTTCTTC.

Turning to this clonotype: A read error is possible here, since a much larger clone lies one base away. This chain links TRBV6-5 with TRBJ1-3; TRBD1 matches at 7 bases. The CDR3 is 14 amino acids. CDR1 is MNHEY and CDR2 is SVGAGI in the germline V gene. The CDR3 nucleotides read TGTACCAGCAGTTCCCAGGGGGCTGGAAACACCATATATTTT. Its protein is CTSSSQGAGNTIYF.

Concerning this clonotype: A junction boundary mismatches the germline segment, possibly from a read error. The V and J genes are TRBV7-2 and TRBJ2-7, with 8 bases aligning to TRBD1. Germline V gives CDR1 SGHTA, CDR2 FQGNSA. There are 13 residues in the CDR3. The CDR3 bases are TGTGCCAGCAGCCCCGGGACAGGTGACGATCAGTACTTC. This translates into CASSPGTGDDQYF.

This clonotype was recorded only once. The junction does not match germline at one end; this may be a read error. V gene TRBV5-1 combines with J gene TRBJ2-6; D gene unclear. CDR3 length equals 15 residues. Germline V CDR1 and CDR2: SGHRS, YFSETQ. CDR3 nucleotides: TGCGCGAGCAACAAGATCGGCTCTGGGGCCAACGTCCTGACTTTC. Residues: CASNKIGSGANVLTF.

This clonotype appeared many times. The rearrangement uses TRBV5-8 and TRBJ1-1; TRBD1 agrees at 7 bases. Germline CDR1 is SGHTS and CDR2 is YDEGEE. The CDR3 runs to 14 residues. The V and J ends lost 1 base and 2 bases, in that order; junction bases with no gene match: 2. The CDR3 sequence: CASSLTGVNTEAFF. The CDR3 bases are TGTGCCAGCAGCTTGACAGGGGTCAACACTGAAGCTTTCTTT.

On this clonotype: This may come from a read error, since a much larger clone is one base off. The chain combines TRBV6-6 with TRBJ2-1, with 14 bases lining up with TRBD2. After removal of 10 bases from V and 8 bases from J, the junction contained 4 bases not matched to a gene. Germline CDR1 reads MNHNY; CDR2 reads SVGAGI (reference sequence). The CDR3 covers 13 residues. CDR3 in DNA: TGTGCCACCCCGACTAGCGGGAGGGATGAGCAGTTCTTC. Translation: CATPTSGRDEQFF.

With respect to this clonotype: Just one base apart from a much larger clone, this may be a read error. This chain connects TRBV4-2 to TRBJ2-3; no firm D call. The CDR3 sequence is 16 residues long. Between the trimmed V and J ends, which lost 7 bases and 0 bases, there was a span of 17 bases. The germline gives CDR1 LGHNA, CDR2 YNFKEQ. CDR3 loop: CASNPGSHLSTDTQYF. Here the CDR3 DNA reads TGTGCCAGCAACCCAGGATCCCATTTAAGCACAGATACGCAGTATTTT.

The V call is TRBV11-2, the J call TRBJ2-5, with D possibly TRBD2 on 5 matching bases. V was clipped by 7 bases and J by 4 bases, with 19 bases between them. The CDR3 consists of 15 residues. Germline V gives CDR1 SGHAT, CDR2 FQNNGV. The CDR3 DNA follows: TGTGCCAGCAACCATCGTCGGGATAGATCAGAGACCCAGTACTTC. This translates into CASNHRRDRSETQYF. Drawing the rest from reference TRBV11-2 and TRBJ2-5, the complete variable domain is EAGVAQSPRYKIIEKRQSVAFWCNPISGHATLYWYQQILGQGPKLLIQFQNNGVVDDSQLPKDRFSAERLKGVDSTLKIQPAKLEDSAVYLCASNHRRDRSETQYFGPGTRLLVL.

The J gene is TRBJ2-7, the V gene TRBV18; D remains ambiguous. The CDR3 is 13 residues long. The V and J ends lost 5 bases and 4 bases respectively, with 12 bases between them. Germline V gene lookup returns CDR1 KGHSH and CDR2 LQKENI. Here the CDR3 reads CASSRAEEYEQYF. The CDR3 DNA sequence: TGTGCCAGCTCAAGGGCCGAGGAATACGAGCAGTACTTC.

Note on this clonotype: One end of the junction fails to match germline, which may point to a read error. The rearrangement uses TRBV11-1 and TRBJ2-3; 8 positions match TRBD1. The CDR3 has 16 residues. Germline CDR1 is SGHAT and CDR2 is FQDESV (reference sequence). DNA for the CDR3: TGTGCCAGCAGCTTAGAATCGGCAGGGGGCTCGGATACACAGTATTTT. It is translated as CASSLESAGGSDTQYF.